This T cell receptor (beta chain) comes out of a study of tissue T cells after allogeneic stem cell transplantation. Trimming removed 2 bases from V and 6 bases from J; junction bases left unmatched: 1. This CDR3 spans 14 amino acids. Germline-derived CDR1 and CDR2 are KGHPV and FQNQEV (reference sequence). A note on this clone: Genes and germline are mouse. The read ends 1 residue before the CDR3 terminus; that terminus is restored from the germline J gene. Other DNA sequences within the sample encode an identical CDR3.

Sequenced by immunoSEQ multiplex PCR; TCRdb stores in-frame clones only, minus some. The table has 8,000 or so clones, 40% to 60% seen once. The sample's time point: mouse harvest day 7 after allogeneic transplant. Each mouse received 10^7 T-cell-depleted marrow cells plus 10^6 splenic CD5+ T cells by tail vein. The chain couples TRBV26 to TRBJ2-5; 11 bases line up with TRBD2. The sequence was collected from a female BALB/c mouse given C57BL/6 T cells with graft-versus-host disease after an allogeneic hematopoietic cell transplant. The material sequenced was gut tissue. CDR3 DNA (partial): TGTGCCAGCAGTCTGACTGGGGGGGCGGACACCCAGTAC. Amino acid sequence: CASSLTGGADTQY. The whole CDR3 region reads CASSLTGGADTQYF.